This T cell receptor beta chain was observed in a study of identical twins. Concerning this clonotype itself: As yet, its antigen is unknown.

TCRdb called the 5' RACE reads again in MiXCR, with one record for every CDR3 protein. The table has approximately 600,000 distinct CDR3 sequences, roughly 7.2% seen once. Study-wide results and limits: Twins' excess sharing was less marked for out-of-frame beta sequences.

Separately, the same data were catalogued under a study of yellow fever vaccine responses in identical twins. Per that study: Vaccine-induced T cell responses in twins were reportedly observed to appear partly convergent, partly personalized.

The sequenced sample consisted of PBMCs. The source of this sequence is a woman aged 18 to 35 in good health.

CDR3 DNA sequence: TGTGCCAGCAGTTTTTCAGCGGGAGGGCTTAACACCGGGGAGCTGTTTTTT. Protein sequence: CASSFSAGGLNTGELFF. The rearrangement links TRBV12-3 or TRBV12-4 to TRBJ2-2; 10 bases map to TRBD2. The V and J ends lost 3 bases and 2 bases, in that order; junction bases with no gene match: 6. The CDR3 extends over 17 amino acids.